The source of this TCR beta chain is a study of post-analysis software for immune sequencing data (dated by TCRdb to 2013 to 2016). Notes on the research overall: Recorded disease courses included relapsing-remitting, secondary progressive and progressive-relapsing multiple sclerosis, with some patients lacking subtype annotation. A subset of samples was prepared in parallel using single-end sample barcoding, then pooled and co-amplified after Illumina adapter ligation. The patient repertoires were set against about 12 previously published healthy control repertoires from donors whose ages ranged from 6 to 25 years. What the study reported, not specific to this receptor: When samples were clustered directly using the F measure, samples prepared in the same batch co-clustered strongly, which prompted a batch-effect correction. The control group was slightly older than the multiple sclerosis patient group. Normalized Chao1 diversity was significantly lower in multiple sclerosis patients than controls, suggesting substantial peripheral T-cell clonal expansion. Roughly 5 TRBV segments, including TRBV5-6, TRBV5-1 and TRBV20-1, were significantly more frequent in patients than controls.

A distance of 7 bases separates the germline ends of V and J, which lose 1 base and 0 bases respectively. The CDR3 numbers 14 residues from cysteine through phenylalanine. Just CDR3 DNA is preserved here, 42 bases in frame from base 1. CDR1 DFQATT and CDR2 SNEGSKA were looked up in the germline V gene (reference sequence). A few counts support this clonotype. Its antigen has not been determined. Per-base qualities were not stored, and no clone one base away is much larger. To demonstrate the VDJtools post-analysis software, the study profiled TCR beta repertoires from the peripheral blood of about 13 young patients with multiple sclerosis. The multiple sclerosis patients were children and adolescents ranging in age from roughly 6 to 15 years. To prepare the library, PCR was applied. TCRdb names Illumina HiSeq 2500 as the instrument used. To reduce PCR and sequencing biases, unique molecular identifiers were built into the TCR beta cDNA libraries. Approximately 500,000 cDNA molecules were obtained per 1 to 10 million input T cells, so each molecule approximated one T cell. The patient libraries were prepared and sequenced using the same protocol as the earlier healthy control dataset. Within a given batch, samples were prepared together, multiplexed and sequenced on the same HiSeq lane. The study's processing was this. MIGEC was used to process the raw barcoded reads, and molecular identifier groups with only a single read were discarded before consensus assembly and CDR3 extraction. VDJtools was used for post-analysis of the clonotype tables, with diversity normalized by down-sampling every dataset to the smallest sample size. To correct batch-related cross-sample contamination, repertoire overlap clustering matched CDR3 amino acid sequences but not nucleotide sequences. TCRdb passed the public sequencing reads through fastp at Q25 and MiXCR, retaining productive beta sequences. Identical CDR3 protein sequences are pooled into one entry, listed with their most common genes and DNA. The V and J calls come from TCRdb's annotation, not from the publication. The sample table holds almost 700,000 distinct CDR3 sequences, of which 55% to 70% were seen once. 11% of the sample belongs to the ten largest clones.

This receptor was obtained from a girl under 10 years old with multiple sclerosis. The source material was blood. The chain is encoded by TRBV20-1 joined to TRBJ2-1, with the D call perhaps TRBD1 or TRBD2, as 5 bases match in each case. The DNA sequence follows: TGCAGTGCTAGAGCGGGGCCCTCCTACAATGAGCAGTTCTTC. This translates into CSARAGPSYNEQFF.